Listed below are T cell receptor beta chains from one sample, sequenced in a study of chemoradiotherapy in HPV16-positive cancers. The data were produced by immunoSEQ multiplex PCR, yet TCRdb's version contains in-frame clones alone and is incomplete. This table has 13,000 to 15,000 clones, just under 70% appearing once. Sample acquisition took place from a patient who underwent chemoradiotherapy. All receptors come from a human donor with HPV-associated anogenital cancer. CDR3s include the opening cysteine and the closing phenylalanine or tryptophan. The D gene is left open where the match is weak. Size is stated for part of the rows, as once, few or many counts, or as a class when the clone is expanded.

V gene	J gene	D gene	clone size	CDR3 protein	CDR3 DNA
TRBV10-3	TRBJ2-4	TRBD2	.	CAISEGSSGGAAKNIQYF	TGTGCCATCAGTGAGGGGAGTAGCGGGGGGGCGGCCAAAAACATTCAGTACTTC
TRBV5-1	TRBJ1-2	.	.	CASSFLSGPFYGYTF	TGCGCCAGCAGCTTTTTAAGCGGTCCTTTCTACGGCTACACCTTC
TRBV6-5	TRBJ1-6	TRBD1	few	CATKTGSSYNSPLHF	TGTGCCACAAAGACAGGGAGCTCCTATAATTCACCCCTCCACTTT
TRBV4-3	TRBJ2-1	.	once	CASSQEAGPGEQFF	TGCGCCAGCAGCCAAGAGGCCGGTCCAGGTGAGCAGTTCTTC
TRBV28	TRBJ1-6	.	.	CASRPTGYWVNSPLHF	TGTGCCAGCAGGCCCACAGGGTATTGGGTTAATTCACCCCTCCACTTT
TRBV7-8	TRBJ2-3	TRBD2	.	CASSYSSGGADTQYF	TGTGCCAGCAGCTATTCTAGCGGGGGGGCAGATACGCAGTATTTT
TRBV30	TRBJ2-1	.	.	CAWRYRENSYNEQFF	TGTGCCTGGAGATACCGGGAAAACTCCTACAATGAGCAGTTCTTC
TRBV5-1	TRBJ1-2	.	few	CASSLEGGYGYTF	TGCGCCAGCAGCTTGGAGGGGGGCTATGGCTACACCTTC
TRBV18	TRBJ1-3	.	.	CASSPPPLSGNTIYF	TGTGCCAGCTCACCCCCTCCCCTCTCTGGAAACACCATATATTTT
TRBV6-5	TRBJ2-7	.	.	CASSPGVAHEQYF	TGTGCCAGCAGCCCCGGAGTGGCCCACGAGCAGTACTTC
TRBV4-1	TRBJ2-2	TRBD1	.	CASSQGDRANTGELFF	TGCGCCAGCAGCCAAGGCGACAGGGCGAACACCGGGGAGCTGTTTTTT
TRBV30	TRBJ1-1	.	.	CACRGVGNTEAFF	TGTGCCTGCCGAGGGGTGGGGAACACTGAAGCTTTCTTT
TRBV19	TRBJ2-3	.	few	CASSLAGVFVGASTDTQYF	TGTGCCAGTAGTCTCGCAGGGGTTTTCGTTGGGGCTAGCACAGATACGCAGTATTTT
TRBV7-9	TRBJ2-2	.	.	CASSYGTSRAGELFF	TGTGCCAGCAGCTATGGGACCTCTCGGGCAGGGGAGCTGTTTTTT
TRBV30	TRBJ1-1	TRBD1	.	CAWSVGQDEAFF	TGTGCCTGGAGTGTCGGACAGGATGAAGCTTTCTTT
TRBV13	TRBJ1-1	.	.	CASSLKETEAFF	TGTGCCAGCAGCTTGAAAGAGACTGAAGCTTTCTTT
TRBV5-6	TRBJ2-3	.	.	CASSSGGGASTDTQYF	TGTGCCAGCAGCTCCGGTGGGGGGGCTAGCACAGATACGCAGTATTTT
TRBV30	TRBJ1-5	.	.	CAWSVLRDQPQHF	TGTGCCTGGAGTGTACTAAGGGATCAGCCCCAGCATTTT
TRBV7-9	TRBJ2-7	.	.	CASTPGASHSYEQYF	TGTGCCAGCACCCCCGGCGCATCCCACTCCTACGAGCAGTACTTC
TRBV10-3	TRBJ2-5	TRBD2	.	CAITPGVAGGETQYF	TGTGCCATCACCCCCGGGGTAGCGGGCGGAGAGACCCAGTACTTC
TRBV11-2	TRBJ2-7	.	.	CASSSQPSIEQYF	TGTGCCAGCAGCTCCCAGCCCTCGATCGAGCAGTACTTC
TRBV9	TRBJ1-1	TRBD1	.	CASSPGTGYEAFF	TGTGCCAGCAGCCCCGGGACAGGGTACGAAGCTTTCTTT
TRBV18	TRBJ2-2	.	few	CASSLGYTGELFF	TGTGCCAGCTCACTAGGGTACACCGGGGAGCTGTTTTTT
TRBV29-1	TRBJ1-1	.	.	CSVYGTMNTEAFF	TGCAGCGTTTATGGGACAATGAACACTGAAGCTTTCTTT
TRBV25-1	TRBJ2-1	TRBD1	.	CATRDRADNEQFF	TGTGCCACCCGGGACAGGGCCGACAATGAGCAGTTCTTC